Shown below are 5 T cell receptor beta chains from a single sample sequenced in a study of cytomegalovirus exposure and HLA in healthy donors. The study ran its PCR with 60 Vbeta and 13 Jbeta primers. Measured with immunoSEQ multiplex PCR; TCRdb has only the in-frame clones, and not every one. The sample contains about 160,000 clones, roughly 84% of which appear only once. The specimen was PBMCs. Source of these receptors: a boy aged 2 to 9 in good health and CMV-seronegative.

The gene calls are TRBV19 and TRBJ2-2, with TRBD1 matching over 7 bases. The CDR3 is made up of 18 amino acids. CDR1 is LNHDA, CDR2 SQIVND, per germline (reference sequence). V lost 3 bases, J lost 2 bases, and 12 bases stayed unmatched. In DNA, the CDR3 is TGTGCCAGTAGTATCATAGCCGGGACAGCTTATAACACCGGGGAGCTGTTTTTT. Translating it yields CASSIIAGTAYNTGELFF.

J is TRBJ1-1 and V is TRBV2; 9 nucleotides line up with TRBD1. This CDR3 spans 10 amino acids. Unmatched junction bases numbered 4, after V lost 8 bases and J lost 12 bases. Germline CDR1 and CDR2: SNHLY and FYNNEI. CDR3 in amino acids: CASSDRGSFF. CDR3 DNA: TGTGCCAGCTCGGACAGGGGATCTTTCTTT.

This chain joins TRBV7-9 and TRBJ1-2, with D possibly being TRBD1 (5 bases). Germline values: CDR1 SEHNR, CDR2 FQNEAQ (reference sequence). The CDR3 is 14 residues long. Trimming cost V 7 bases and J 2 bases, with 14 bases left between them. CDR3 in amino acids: CASTYPGRNYGYTF. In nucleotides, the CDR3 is TGTGCCAGCACCTATCCAGGGAGGAACTATGGCTACACCTTC.

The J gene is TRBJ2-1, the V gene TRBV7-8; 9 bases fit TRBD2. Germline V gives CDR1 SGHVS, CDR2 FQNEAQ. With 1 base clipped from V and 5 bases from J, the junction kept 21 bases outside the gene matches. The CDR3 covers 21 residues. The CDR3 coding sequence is TGTGCCAGCAGCTTAGGGATGCTAGCGGGAACTAAGGAGATGGGGAACAATGAGCAGTTCTTC. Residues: CASSLGMLAGTKEMGNNEQFF.

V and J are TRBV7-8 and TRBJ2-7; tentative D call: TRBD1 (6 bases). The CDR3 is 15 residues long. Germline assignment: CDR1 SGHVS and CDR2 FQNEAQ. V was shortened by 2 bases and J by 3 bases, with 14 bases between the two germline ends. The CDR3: CASSLLLAGVYEQYF. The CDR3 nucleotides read TGTGCCAGCAGCTTACTCCTGGCAGGGGTCTACGAGCAGTACTTC.